The text below deals with one T cell receptor (beta chain). Its antigen remains unknown. The sample is drawn from a study of T cells in localized non-small cell lung cancer. Study results and limitations: A median of 57 of the top 100 tumor clones appeared in adjacent lung, which was paired and uninvolved.

The protocol was immunoSEQ multiplex PCR, while the TCRdb copy is restricted to in-frame clones and leaves out a portion. The data show 100,000 to 150,000 clones, 89% seen once. Looked up from germline, CDR1 is MDHEN and CDR2 is SYDVKM. The CDR3 runs 14 residues. V was pared by 8 bases and J by 1 base, with 5 bases of the junction left unmatched. Sequencing used peripheral blood, obtained before any cancer treatment. V is TRBV28 and J is TRBJ2-1, with TRBD2 matching 7 bases. This clonotype was obtained from a female donor over 55 with stage I lung adenocarcinoma. The CDR3 region is CASFPGGSYNEQFF. The CDR3 DNA sequence: TGTGCCAGCTTCCCCGGGGGGTCCTACAATGAGCAGTTCTTC.